The 9 T cell receptor beta chains reported below all come from one sample, sequenced in a study of T cells in Graves' hyperthyroidism and ophthalmopathy. Amplification targeted TCR beta CDR3 regions from RNA transcripts. During a first-round RT-PCR of the TCR CDR3, the HTBI primer set was used. TCRdb redid the calling of the multiplex PCR reads with MiXCR, one entry per CDR3 protein. This sample carries about 380,000 distinct CDR3 sequences, 14% of them seen once, and the ten largest clones take around 10%. The specimen sequenced was blood. The receptors were sampled from a woman aged 60-75 years with Graves' hyperthyroidism.

This clonotype was seen ten or more times. The chain links TRBV18 to TRBJ1-2; D not resolved. V dropped 5 bases and J dropped 4 bases, with 17 bases sitting between them. Germline assignment: CDR1 KGHSH and CDR2 LQKENI. The CDR3 is 15 amino acids. CDR3 residues: CASSTSGPTPYGYTF. In DNA, the CDR3 is TGTGCCAGCTCAACTTCAGGCCCAACCCCCTATGGCTACACCTTC. Full variable domain (rest looked up from reference TRBV18 and TRBJ1-2): NAGVMQNPRHLVRRRGQEARLRCSPMKGHSHVYWYRQLPEEGLKFMVYLQKENIIDESGMPKERFSAEFPKEGPSILRIQQVVRGDSAAYFCASSTSGPTPYGYTFGSGTRLTVV.

The V gene is TRBV3-1, the J gene TRBJ2-6; 7 bases fit TRBD2. After removal of 3 bases from V and 0 bases from J, the junction contained 8 bases not matched to a gene. This CDR3 contains 18 residues. The germline gives CDR1 LGHDT, CDR2 YNNKEL (reference sequence). This chain's CDR3 is CASSHPGLKISGANVLTF. CDR3 nucleotides: TGTGCCAGCAGCCATCCGGGACTAAAAATCTCTGGGGCCAACGTCCTGACTTTC.

Ten or more counts support this clonotype. The V and J genes are TRBV19 and TRBJ1-5; D might be TRBD1 (5 bases). The germline V gene has CDR1 LNHDA and CDR2 SQIVND (reference sequence). Trimming removed 1 base at V and 6 bases at J, with 16 bases between. CDR3 size: 16 residues. The CDR3 DNA reads TGTGCCAGTAGTATAGGAGGTGGGGGAGGTGTTCAGCCCCAGCATTTT. As protein: CASSIGGGGGVQPQHF.

This clonotype was picked up a small number of times. CDR3 coding DNA: TGTGCCAGCAGTTGGGAATCTGGAAACACCATATATTTT. Its protein is CASSWESGNTIYF. The rearrangement joins TRBV12-3 or TRBV12-4 to TRBJ1-3; D is unclear. This CDR3 spans 13 amino acids. Trimming removed 4 bases at V and 1 base at J, with 5 bases between.

In its sample, this clonotype was seen a few times. The chain is built from TRBV5-4 and TRBJ2-2; 7 positions match TRBD1. From germline, CDR1 is SGHNT and CDR2 YYREEE (reference sequence). CDR3 length: 16 amino acids. J was trimmed by 1 base and V by 0 bases; bases with no gene match: 3. This CDR3 is CASSLGGGLNTGELFF. Written as DNA, the CDR3 is TGTGCCAGCAGCTTGGGAGGGGGCTTGAACACCGGGGAGCTGTTTTTT.

This clonotype has ten or more counts. The CDR3 DNA follows: TGTGCCAGCTCACCGCGGGGCAGAAATGGCTACACCTTC. Translation gives CASSPRGRNGYTF. The chain is built from TRBV18 and TRBJ1-2, with D possibly TRBD1 on 5 matching bases. Deletions cut 3 bases from V and 6 bases from J, with 11 bases between. The CDR3 has 13 amino acids. The germline gives CDR1 KGHSH, CDR2 LQKENI. Based on the CDR3 plus reference TRBV18 and TRBJ1-2, the full variable domain is NAGVMQNPRHLVRRRGQEARLRCSPMKGHSHVYWYRQLPEEGLKFMVYLQKENIIDESGMPKERFSAEFPKEGPSILRIQQVVRGDSAAYFCASSPRGRNGYTFGSGTRLTVV.

This clonotype appeared a few times. V is TRBV7-9 and J is TRBJ2-7; TRBD1 aligns across 8 bases. Trimming cost V 0 bases and J 6 bases; bases outside gene matches: 4. CDR1 and CDR2 from the germline V gene are SEHNR and FQNEAQ (reference sequence). This CDR3 has 14 amino acids. CDR3 bases: TGTGCCAGCAGCTTAGCTCAGGGGGCTCTCGAGCAGTACTTC. Protein sequence: CASSLAQGALEQYF.

This clonotype was recorded many times. The CDR3 reads CASSKGDRGQAFF. Here the CDR3 DNA reads TGCGCCAGCAGCAAGGGAGACAGGGGGCAAGCTTTCTTT. The chain combines TRBV4-1 with TRBJ1-1, with 10 bases aligning to TRBD1. This CDR3 comprises 13 residues. CDR1 is MGHRA and CDR2 is YSYEKL in the germline V gene. With V trimmed by 5 bases and J by 9 bases, 6 bases remained unmatched.

This clonotype was counted many times. The chain is built from TRBV7-8 and TRBJ2-3; D unresolved. The CDR3 extends over 12 amino acids. V was cut by 4 bases and J by 6 bases, with 8 bases left in between. CDR1 is SGHVS and CDR2 is FQNEAQ in the germline V gene. The CDR3 loop reads CASSSPRDTQYF. For the CDR3, the DNA is TGTGCCAGCAGCTCCCCCCGGGATACGCAGTATTTT.